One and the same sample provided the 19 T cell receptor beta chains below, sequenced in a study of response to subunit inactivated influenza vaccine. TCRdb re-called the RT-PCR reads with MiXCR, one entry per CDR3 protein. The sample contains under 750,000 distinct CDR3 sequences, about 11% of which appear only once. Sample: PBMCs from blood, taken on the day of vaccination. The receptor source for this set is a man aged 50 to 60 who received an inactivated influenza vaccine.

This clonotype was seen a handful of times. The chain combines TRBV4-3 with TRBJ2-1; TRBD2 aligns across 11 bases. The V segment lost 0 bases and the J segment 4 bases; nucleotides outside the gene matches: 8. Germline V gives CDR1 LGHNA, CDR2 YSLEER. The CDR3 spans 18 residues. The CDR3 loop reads CASSQEALAGGRYNEQFF. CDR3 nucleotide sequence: TGCGCCAGCAGCCAAGAGGCCCTAGCGGGGGGCAGGTACAATGAGCAGTTCTTC.

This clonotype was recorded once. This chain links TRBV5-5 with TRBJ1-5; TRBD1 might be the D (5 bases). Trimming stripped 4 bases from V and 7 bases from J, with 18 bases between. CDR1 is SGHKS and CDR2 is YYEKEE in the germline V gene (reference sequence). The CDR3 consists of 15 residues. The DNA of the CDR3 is TGTGCCAGCAGCCCCAGACGGGGCGATGGGCAGCCCCAGCATTTT. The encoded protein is CASSPRRGDGQPQHF.

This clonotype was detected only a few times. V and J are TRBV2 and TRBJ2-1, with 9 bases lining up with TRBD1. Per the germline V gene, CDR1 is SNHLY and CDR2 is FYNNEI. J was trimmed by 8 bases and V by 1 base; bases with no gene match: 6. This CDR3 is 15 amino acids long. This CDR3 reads CASSEDRGRSHEQFF. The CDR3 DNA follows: TGTGCCAGCAGTGAAGACAGGGGGCGATCCCATGAGCAGTTCTTC.

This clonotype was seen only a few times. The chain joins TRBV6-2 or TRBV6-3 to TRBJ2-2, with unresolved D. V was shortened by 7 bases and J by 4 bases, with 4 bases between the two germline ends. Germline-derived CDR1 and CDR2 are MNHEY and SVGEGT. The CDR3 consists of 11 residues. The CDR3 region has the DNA TGTGCCAGCATGATCACCGGGGAGCTGTTTTTT. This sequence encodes CASMITGELFF.

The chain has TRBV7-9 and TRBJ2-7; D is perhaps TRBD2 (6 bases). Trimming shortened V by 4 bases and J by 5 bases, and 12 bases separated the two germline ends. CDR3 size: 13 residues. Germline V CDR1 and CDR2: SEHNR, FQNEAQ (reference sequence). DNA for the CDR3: TGTGCCAGCAGCTACGGGACTCCGAACGAGCAGTACTTC. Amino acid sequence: CASSYGTPNEQYF.

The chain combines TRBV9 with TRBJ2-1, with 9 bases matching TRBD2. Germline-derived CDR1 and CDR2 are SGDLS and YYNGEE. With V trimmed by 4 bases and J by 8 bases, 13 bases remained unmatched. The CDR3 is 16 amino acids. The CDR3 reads CASSRSGIAGAHEQFF. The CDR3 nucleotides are TGTGCCAGCAGCCGTTCGGGAATAGCGGGAGCCCATGAGCAGTTCTTC.

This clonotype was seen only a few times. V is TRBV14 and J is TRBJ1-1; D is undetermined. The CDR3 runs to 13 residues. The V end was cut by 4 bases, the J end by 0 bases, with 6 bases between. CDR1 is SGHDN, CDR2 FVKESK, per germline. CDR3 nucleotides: TGTGCCAGCAGCCGCAAAGTGAACACTGAAGCTTTCTTT. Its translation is CASSRKVNTEAFF.

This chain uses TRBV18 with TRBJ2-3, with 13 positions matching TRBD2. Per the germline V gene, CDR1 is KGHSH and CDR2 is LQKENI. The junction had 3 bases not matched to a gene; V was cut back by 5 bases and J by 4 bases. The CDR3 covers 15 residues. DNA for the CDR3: TGTGCCAGCTCAATGACTAGCGGGGGGTCAGATACGCAGTATTTT. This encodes CASSMTSGGSDTQYF.

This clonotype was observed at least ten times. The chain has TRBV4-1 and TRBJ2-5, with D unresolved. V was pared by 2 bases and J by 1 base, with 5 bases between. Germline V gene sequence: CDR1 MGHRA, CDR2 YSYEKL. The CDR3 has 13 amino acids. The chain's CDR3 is CASSQPGQETQYF. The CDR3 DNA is TGCGCCAGCAGCCAACCAGGCCAAGAGACCCAGTACTTC.

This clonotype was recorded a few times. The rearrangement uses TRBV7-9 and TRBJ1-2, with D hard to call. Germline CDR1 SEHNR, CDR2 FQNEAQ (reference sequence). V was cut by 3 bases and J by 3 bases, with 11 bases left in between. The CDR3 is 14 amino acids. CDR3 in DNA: TGTGCCAGCAGCTTTGGAGATCGAGACTATGGCTACACCTTC. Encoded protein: CASSFGDRDYGYTF.

CDR3 sequence: CASSYGTGYGNQPQHF. For the CDR3, the DNA is TGTGCCAGCAGTTACGGGACAGGGTATGGCAATCAGCCCCAGCATTTT. This rearrangement joins TRBV28 to TRBJ1-5; 9 nucleotides align to TRBD1. Unmatched junction bases numbered 6, after V lost 4 bases and J lost 2 bases. Germline CDR1 MDHEN, CDR2 SYDVKM. The CDR3 runs to 16 residues.

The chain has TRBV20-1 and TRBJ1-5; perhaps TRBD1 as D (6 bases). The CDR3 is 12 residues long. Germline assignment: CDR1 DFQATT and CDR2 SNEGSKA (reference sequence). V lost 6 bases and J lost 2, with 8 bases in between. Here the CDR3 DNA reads TGCAGTGCAAACAGGGGCAATCAGCCCCAGCATTTT. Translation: CSANRGNQPQHF.

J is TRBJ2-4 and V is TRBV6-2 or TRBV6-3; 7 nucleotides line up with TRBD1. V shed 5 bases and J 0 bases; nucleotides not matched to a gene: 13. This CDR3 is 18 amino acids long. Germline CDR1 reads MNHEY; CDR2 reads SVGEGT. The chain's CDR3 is CASSRGQLTRLAKNIQYF. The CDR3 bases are TGTGCCAGCAGTCGGGGACAGCTCACCCGTCTAGCCAAAAACATTCAGTACTTC.

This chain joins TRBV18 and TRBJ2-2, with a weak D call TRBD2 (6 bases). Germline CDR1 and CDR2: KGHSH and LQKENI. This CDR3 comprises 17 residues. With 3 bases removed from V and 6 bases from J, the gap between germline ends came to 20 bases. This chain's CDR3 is CASSPVFIGGVAGELFF. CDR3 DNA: TGTGCCAGCTCACCTGTGTTTATCGGAGGGGTCGCCGGGGAGCTGTTTTTT.

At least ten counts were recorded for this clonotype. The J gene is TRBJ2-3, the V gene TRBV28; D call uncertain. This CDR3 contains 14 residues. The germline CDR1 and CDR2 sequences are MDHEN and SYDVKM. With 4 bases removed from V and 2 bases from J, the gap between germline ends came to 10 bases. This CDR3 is CASSSERITDTQYF. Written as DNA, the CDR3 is TGTGCCAGCAGTTCAGAGCGAATCACAGATACGCAGTATTTT.

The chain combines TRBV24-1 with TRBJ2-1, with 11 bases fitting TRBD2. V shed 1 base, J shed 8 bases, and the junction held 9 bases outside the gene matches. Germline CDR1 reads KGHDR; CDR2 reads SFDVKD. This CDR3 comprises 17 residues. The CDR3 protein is CATSDFQTSGSAHEQFF. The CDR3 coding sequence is TGTGCCACCAGTGATTTCCAAACTAGCGGGAGCGCCCATGAGCAGTTCTTC.

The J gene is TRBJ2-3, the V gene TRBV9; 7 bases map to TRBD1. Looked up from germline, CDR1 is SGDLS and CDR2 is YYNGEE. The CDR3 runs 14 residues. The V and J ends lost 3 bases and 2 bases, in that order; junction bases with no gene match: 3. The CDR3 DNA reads TGTGCCAGCAGCGGGACAGGACTCACAGATACGCAGTATTTT. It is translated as CASSGTGLTDTQYF.

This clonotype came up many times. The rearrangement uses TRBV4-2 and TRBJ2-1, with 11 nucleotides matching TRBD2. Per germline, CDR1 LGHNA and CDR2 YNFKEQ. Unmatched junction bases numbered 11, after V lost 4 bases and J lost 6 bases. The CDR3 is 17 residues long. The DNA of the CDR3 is TGTGCCAGCAGCCCTACGACTAGCGGGGTTATAGGCAATGAGCAGTTCTTC. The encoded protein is CASSPTTSGVIGNEQFF.

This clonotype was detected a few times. CDR3 sequence reads: CASSYRTGASGSSNQPQHF. DNA for the CDR3: TGTGCCAGCAGTTACCGGACAGGGGCAAGTGGCAGTAGCAATCAGCCCCAGCATTTT. The gene calls are TRBV6-5 and TRBJ1-5, with 9 bases fitting TRBD1. The CDR3 is made up of 19 amino acids. CDR1 is MNHEY and CDR2 is SVGAGI in the germline V gene. The J segment lost 0 bases and the V segment lost 2 bases, leaving 11 bases of the junction unmatched.